This T cell receptor beta chain was profiled in a study of cytomegalovirus exposure and HLA in healthy donors (dated by TCRdb to about 2017). For the study in its entirety: In an earlier analysis of under 600 of the donors, under 300 Gb of sequence data and approximately 120 million unique TCR beta sequences from 150 million to 200 million T cells were reported. Using immunosequencing, the study profiled T cell repertoires from 666 subjects and related those repertoires to cytomegalovirus serostatus. Class I and class II HLA loci were covered by the typing at four-digit resolution. Every discovery cohort repertoire had been produced on one sequencing platform. Across roughly 420 genotyped donors of the cohort, an average of about 240,000 unique TCR beta nucleotide sequences per donor were sequenced, and 15% to 20% of those sequences were non-productive. About 280 gigabases of sequencing data and approximately 91 million unique TCR sequences made up an early release that covered fewer than 650 HLA-typed donors. An earlier analysis of several hundred of the donors applied high-throughput TCR beta sequencing to assess whether each TCR beta V gene segment acted as functional or pseudogenic. Typing coverage differed by locus: A, B, C, DRB1 and DQB1 were typed in roughly 629-630 donors, DQA1 in roughly 510, DPA1 in 606, and DPB1 in around 490. The study combined high-throughput TCR immunosequencing, statistical association of individual TCRs with disease status, and machine learning to predict cytomegalovirus infection status. The study was designed to test whether signatures of past pathogen exposure could be identified by cataloging public T cell receptors. Alongside the repertoire data, information on donor age, sex, ethnicity and CMV serostatus was compiled. A handful of DR-DQ haplotypes were handled as single units for association and clustering because linkage in the cohort was strong. In a later genetic analysis, genome-wide SNP genotypes for about three fifths of the roughly 670 donors were used, and that subset was treated as a discovery cohort. A separate validation cohort of approximately 120 different subjects was used in addition to the 666-subject first cohort. Rather than using new phenotypic data, the later analysis identified candidate immune exposures from TCR beta sequences and from how often those sequences occurred across donors. A later analysis re-examined previously published TCR beta repertoires from hundreds of donors and added high-resolution HLA genotyping to investigate patterns of TCR occurrence. Among the roughly 400 genotyped donors, under 90% belonged to the genetic ancestry cluster associated with self-reported Caucasian donors. Paper-wide results and their limitations: The earlier analysis of almost 600 of the donors excluded approximately 17 rarely observed V segments, including chromosome 9 orphons, because counts were too low. Specific HLA alleles were associated with 16,951 TCR beta sequences at a false discovery rate of 0.05 in a later analysis. In a later analysis, HLA-associated TCR beta chains were found to be more clonally expanded and to have lower generation probabilities than equally common non-associated chains. Linkage disequilibrium might explain the correlated functional status among segregating V segments, but an unknown experimental factor could not be excluded. Only TCR beta chains were sequenced in this cohort, and the absence of alpha or paired-chain data limited detectable features. In a later genetic analysis, a missense DCLRE1C variant was associated with V-gene and J-gene trimming of TCR beta chains, and the association was replicated in an independent cohort. The study listed 164 TCR beta chains as associated with cytomegalovirus. The only immune exposure information available for the cohort was CMV serostatus. In an earlier analysis of 587 of the donors, most TCR beta V segments appeared in productive rearrangements about 87% or about 30% of the time, broadly matching IMGT annotations. HLA typing was unavailable for some donors at each locus, so association tests used only the typed subset. A later analysis found that TCR association rates varied across HLA loci, with DRB1 alleles showing the most associated TCRs and HLA-C alleles the fewest. In both the original and validation cohorts, the classifier was reported to diagnose cytomegalovirus status with high specificity and sensitivity. A further reported finding was that TCR beta sequences accurately predicted the HLA-A and HLA-B alleles for most subjects in the first cohort. Presence/absence analyses assumed roughly uniform sequencing depth across donors, an assumption that may not hold. Compared with the roughly 700-donor mean, donors in an Asian-associated ancestry cluster had fewer N-insertions in productive TCRs, according to a later genetic analysis. A cluster of highly shared sequence variants was judged likely to be a technical artifact of the sequencing pipeline. Across donors, most TCR sequences were observed very rarely, whereas some public TCRs were present in many individuals. Assigning TCR associations to individual alleles was difficult when HLA alleles, especially DR and DQ, strongly co-occurred. It was suggested by the authors that the approach could potentially be generalized to other disease states and immunological phenotypes. Three of the identified cytomegalovirus-associated TCR beta chains were confirmed in vitro to be specific for cytomegalovirus antigens. Several of the top co-occurrence clusters appeared to be linked to parvovirus B19, influenza, CMV and Epstein-Barr virus, according to a later analysis. In a later analysis, most CMV-associated TCR beta chains were found to appear HLA-restricted, with HLA associations seemingly driven largely by CMV exposure.

The cohort comprised several hundred healthy bone marrow donors. All cohort members were sampled while nominally healthy, although unrecorded immune exposures were likely present. The donor tested CMV seronegative, placing the donor among the 350 to 400 seronegative members of the cohort. Every donor gave a peripheral blood sample, and the peripheral blood mononuclear cells from that sample were used for TCR beta sequencing. Genomic DNA extraction from the blood cell samples was performed with the Qiagen DNeasy Blood Extraction Kit. The library was made by the immunoSEQ multiplex PCR assay. A mixture of 60 forward primers for TCR Vbeta segments and 13 reverse primers for TCR Jbeta segments was used in the multiplex PCR. Amplification of the CDR3 region of rearranged TCR beta genes was performed with a multiplex PCR assay on genomic DNA. The amplified TCR beta libraries were sequenced on the Illumina HiSeq System as 87-base-pair reads. In the authors' own workflow: Across the 700 or so repertoires, a later analysis counted some 80 million unique TCR beta chains, 9.5 million to 12 million of which were shared by at least two donors. A nearest-neighbor algorithm error-corrected the raw reads and collapsed the reads into unique sequences, merging closely related sequences to remove PCR and sequencing errors. To assign V, D and J gene segments, CDR3 sequences were aligned to IMGT reference sequences. For a sequence to be retained, a match of at least six nucleotides to both a V gene segment and a J gene segment was required. A rearrangement was called productive if the CDR3 had no stop codons and remained in frame with V and J, and every other rearrangement was called non-productive. Following IMGT convention, CDR3 was defined as the stretch from the second conserved V-encoded cysteine to the conserved J-encoded phenylalanine. In an earlier analysis of more than 550 of the donors, sequences lacking an unambiguous match to a single V gene segment were excluded. An earlier analysis of several hundred of the donors called V segments functional above 56.7% productive rearrangements and segregating when the between-donor standard deviation exceeded 5%. To diagnose cytomegalovirus status from the catalog of TCR beta chain sequences, a statistical classification framework was built. A later analysis assigned V and J genes by comparing TCR nucleotide sequences with IMGT/GENE-DB human TR gene sequences. The TCRdist pipeline was used in a later analysis to assign CDR3 sequences and most-parsimonious VDJ recombination scenarios. A later analysis defined each TCR beta chain by its CDR3 amino acid sequence plus V-gene family, and excluded reads lacking a unique V-gene family. As a way to deal with suspected cross-contamination and a sequencing artifact, a later analysis dropped roughly 620 nucleotide sequences that were highly shared and had low generation probability. For each public chain, a later analysis derived a clonal expansion index from normalized ranks of inferred template counts within each repertoire. A later analysis computed generation probabilities with a VDJ recombination model fitted to out-of-frame rearrangements, and checked the results against IGoR. In a later analysis, hypergeometric tests were used to score TCR-TCR, TCR-HLA and TCR-CMV co-occurrence, with a repertoire-size bias correction applied to TCR pairs. In a later analysis, false discovery rates were estimated by permuting HLA or CMV assignments 20 times. In a later analysis, co-occurring TCRs were grouped using DBSCAN, and TCRdist sequence similarity was added for clustering within HLA-allele-positive subsets. Co-occurrence clustering excluded repertoires with fewer than 30,000 or more than 120,000 public chains, plus five with anomalous nucleotide sharing. Sourced from immuneACCESS, this table was stored by TCRdb with only in-frame sequences that have V and J called. A share of the clones is absent; for the studies checked, an unresolved V gene accounts for under half, and the remainder has no known explanation. V, J and clone size are taken as reported in that table, and D and trimming were inferred from the DNA itself. The table for this sample lists about 160,000 clones; about 75% of them were counted only once. The ten largest clonotypes hold roughly 2% of the sample.

In regard to this clone: Its antigen remains unidentified. No base qualities exist here, and no much larger clone lies one base off it.

The sample taken for sequencing was PBMCs. This receptor was obtained from a female donor in good health and CMV-seronegative.

The CDR3: CASSRRVAGGNNEQFF. The sequenced DNA: TGTGCCAGCAGCCGAAGAGTAGCGGGTGGCAACAATGAGCAGTTCTTC. This chain is built from TRBV5-6 and TRBJ2-1; 7 bases in between match TRBD2. The CDR3, from cysteine to phenylalanine, totals 16 residues. The retained sequence is limited to the CDR3, 48 bases, with the frame set at the first base. For CDR1 and CDR2, the germline V gene lists SGHDT and YYEEEE. For this chain, trimming is 4 bases at the V end and 5 bases at the J end, and the number of junction bases without a gene match is 12.